These 8 T cell receptor beta chains were sequenced from one sample in a study of blood T cell repertoires in COVID-19. Profiled with immunoSEQ multiplex PCR; TCRdb holds only in-frame clones, not every one. The table has fewer than 350,000 clones, 85% to 95% seen once; the top ten hold roughly 2.9%. The sample consisted of PBMCs or T cells enriched from blood (not recorded which). The receptor source for this set is a middle-aged man who had been exposed to COVID-19.

This sequence joins TRBV7-8 and TRBJ1-5; TRBD1 agrees at 7 bases. V lost 5 bases and J lost 4; bases outside the gene matches: 2. CDR3 length: 13 amino acids. Per the germline V gene, CDR1 is SGHVS and CDR2 is FQNEAQ. The CDR3 sequence is CASSPDRNQPQHF. CDR3 sequence (DNA): TGTGCCAGCAGCCCGGACAGGAATCAGCCCCAGCATTTT.

J is TRBJ2-1 and V is TRBV20-1; TRBD1 might be the D (5 bases). The V end was cut by 3 bases, the J end by 1 base, with 13 bases between. Germline V lookup: CDR1 DFQATT, CDR2 SNEGSKA (reference sequence). The CDR3 sequence is 15 residues long. CDR3 coding DNA: TGCAGTGCTAGTGCTGGGGCGGTGTCCTACAATGAGCAGTTCTTC. This encodes CSASAGAVSYNEQFF.

The chain joins TRBV14 to TRBJ2-2; TRBD2 matches 10 bases. The CDR3 totals 15 residues. Unmatched junction bases numbered 5, after V lost 4 bases and J lost 6 bases. CDR1 SGHDN and CDR2 FVKESK come from the germline V gene. The DNA of the CDR3 is TGTGCCAGCAGCCTCCTCCTAGCGGGAGCCGGGGAGCTGTTTTTT. Protein product: CASSLLLAGAGELFF. Filled out from reference TRBV14 and TRBJ2-2, the complete variable domain reads EAGVTQFPSHSVIEKGQTVTLRCDPISGHDNLYWYRRVMGKEIKFLLHFVKESKQDESGMPNNRFLAERTGGTYSTLKVQPAELEDSGVYFCASSLLLAGAGELFFGEGSRLTVL.

V gene TRBV4-2 combines with J gene TRBJ1-1; D is undetermined. This CDR3 comprises 13 residues. In germline, CDR1 is LGHNA, CDR2 YNFKEQ. With 0 bases removed from V and 7 bases from J, the gap between germline ends came to 9 bases. This chain's CDR3 is CASSQDRRLEAFF. Written as DNA, the CDR3 is TGTGCCAGCAGCCAAGATAGGAGGCTTGAAGCTTTCTTT.

The V call is TRBV2, the J call TRBJ1-5; maybe TRBD1 (5 bases). The CDR3 runs 17 residues. Trimming pared 4 bases from V and 2 bases from J, leaving 18 bases between. CDR1 and CDR2 from the germline V gene are SNHLY and FYNNEI. CDR3 bases: TGTGCCAGCAGTGTTAACTTGGGGCCGGCGGGCAATCAGCCCCAGCATTTT. Translation: CASSVNLGPAGNQPQHF.

The rearrangement links TRBV5-1 to TRBJ2-1, with TRBD1 matching over 7 bases. The germline CDR1 and CDR2 sequences are SGHRS and YFSETQ. The V and J ends lost 1 base and 2 bases, in that order; junction bases with no gene match: 12. The CDR3 sequence is 18 residues long. This CDR3 is CASSLLGFGDSPYNEQFF. The CDR3 DNA is TGCGCCAGCAGCTTGTTAGGTTTTGGGGACAGCCCCTACAATGAGCAGTTCTTC.

The chain has TRBV28 and TRBJ1-1; 10 nucleotides match TRBD1. Germline loops: CDR1 MDHEN, CDR2 SYDVKM. There are 12 residues in the CDR3. V shed 10 bases, J shed 4 bases, and the junction held 3 bases outside the gene matches. The DNA of the CDR3 is TGTGCCACCAGGACAGGGGGCACTGAAGCTTTCTTT. Translation gives CATRTGGTEAFF.

The chain uses TRBV6-6 and TRBJ1-5; a weak D match, TRBD1 (6 bases). This CDR3 spans 15 amino acids. Between the trimmed V and J ends, which lost 2 bases and 2 bases, there was a span of 10 bases. CDR1 is MNHNY, CDR2 SVGAGI, per germline (reference sequence). The CDR3 nucleotides read TGTGCCAGCAGTTACGGGGGCCGCGGCAATCAGCCCCAGCATTTT. This translates into CASSYGGRGNQPQHF.